The source of this T cell receptor (beta chain) is a study of shared clonotypes between healthy human individuals. Remarks on this clone: What it recognizes is unknown.

Study-level points and caveats: Only blood samples were collected, and tissue repertoires likely differ.

In the original processing: Without quality scores, immunoSEQ junctional reads could not be filtered like full-length reads. Produced via immunoSEQ multiplex PCR; TCRdb's table is partial and in-frame only. V, J and clone size were drawn from that table, and D and trimming were deduced from the DNA. Counted here are 500,000 to 650,000 clones, around 81% occurring once; the ten biggest clones make up around 12%. The CDR3 runs to 14 residues. Germline lookup yields CDR1 SGHRS and CDR2 YFSETQ. Trimming shortened V by 0 bases and J by 2 bases, and 9 bases separated the two germline ends. Source material: PBMCs. The clonotype comes from a woman in her thirties or forties in good health. Some clones in this sample may be carry-over from other donors' samples. The genes are TRBV5-1 and TRBJ2-7; no clear D. Written as DNA, the CDR3 is TGCGCCAGCAGCTTGGAGGTAGGGACCTACGAGCAGTACTTC. Its translation is CASSLEVGTYEQYF.